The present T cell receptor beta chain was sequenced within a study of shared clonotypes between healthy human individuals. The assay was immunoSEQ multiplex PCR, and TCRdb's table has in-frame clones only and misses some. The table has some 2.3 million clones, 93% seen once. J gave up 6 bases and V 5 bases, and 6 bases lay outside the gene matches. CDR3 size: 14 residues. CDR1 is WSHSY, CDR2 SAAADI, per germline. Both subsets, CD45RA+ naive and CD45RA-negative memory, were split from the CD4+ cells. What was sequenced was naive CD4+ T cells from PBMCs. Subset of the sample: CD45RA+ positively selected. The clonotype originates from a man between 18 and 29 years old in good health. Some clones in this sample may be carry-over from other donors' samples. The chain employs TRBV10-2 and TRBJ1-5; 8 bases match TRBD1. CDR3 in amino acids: CASSSGQGGQPQHF. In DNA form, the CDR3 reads TGCGCCAGCAGTTCAGGACAGGGCGGTCAGCCCCAGCATTTT.